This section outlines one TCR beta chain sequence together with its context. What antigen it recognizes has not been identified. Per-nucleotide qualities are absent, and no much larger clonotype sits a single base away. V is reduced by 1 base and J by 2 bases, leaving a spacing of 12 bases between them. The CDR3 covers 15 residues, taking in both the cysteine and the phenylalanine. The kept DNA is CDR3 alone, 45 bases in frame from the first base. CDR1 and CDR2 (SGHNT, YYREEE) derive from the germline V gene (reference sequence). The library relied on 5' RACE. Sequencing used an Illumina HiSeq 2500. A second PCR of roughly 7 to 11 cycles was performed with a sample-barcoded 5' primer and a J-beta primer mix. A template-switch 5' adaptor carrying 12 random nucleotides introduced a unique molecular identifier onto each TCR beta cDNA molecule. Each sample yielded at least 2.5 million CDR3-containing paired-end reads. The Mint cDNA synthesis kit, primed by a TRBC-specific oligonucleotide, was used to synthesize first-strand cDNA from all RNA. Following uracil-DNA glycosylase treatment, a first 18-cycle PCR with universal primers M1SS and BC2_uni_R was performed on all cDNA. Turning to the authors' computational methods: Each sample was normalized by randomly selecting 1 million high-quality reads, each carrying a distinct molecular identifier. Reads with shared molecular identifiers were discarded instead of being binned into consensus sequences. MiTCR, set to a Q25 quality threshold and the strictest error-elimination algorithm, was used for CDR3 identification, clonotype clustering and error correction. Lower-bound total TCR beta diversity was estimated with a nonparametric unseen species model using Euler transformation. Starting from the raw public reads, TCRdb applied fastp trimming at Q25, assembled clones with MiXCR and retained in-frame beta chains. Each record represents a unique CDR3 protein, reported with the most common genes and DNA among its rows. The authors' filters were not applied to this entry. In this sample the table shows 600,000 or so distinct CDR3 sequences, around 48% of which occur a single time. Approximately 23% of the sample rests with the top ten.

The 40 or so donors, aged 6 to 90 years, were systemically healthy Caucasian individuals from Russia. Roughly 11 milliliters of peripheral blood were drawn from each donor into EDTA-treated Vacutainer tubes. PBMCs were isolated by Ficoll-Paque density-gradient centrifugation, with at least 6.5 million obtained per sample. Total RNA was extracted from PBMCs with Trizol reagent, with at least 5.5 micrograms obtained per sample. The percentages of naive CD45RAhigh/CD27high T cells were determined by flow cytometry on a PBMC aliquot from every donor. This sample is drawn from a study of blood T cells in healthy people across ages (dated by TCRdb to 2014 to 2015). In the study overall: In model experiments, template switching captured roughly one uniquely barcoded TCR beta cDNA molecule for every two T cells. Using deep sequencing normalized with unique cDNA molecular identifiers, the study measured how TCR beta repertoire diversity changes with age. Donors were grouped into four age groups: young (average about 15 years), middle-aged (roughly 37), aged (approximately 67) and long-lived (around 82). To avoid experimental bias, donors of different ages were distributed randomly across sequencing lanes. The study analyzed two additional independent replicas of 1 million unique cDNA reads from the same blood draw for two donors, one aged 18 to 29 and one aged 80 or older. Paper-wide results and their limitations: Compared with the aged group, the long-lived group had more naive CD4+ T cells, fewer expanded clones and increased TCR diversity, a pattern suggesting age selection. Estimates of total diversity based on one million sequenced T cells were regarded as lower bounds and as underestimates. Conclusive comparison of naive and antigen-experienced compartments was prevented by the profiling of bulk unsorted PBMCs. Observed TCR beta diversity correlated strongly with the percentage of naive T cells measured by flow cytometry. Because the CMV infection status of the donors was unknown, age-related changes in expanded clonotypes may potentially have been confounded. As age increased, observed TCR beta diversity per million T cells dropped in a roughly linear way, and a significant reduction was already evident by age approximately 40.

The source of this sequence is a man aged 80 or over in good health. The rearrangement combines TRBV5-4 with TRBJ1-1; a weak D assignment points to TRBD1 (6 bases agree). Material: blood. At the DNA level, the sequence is TGTGCCAGCAGCTTGAACGGGGGGCCTAACACTGAAGCTTTCTTT. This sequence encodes CASSLNGGPNTEAFF.